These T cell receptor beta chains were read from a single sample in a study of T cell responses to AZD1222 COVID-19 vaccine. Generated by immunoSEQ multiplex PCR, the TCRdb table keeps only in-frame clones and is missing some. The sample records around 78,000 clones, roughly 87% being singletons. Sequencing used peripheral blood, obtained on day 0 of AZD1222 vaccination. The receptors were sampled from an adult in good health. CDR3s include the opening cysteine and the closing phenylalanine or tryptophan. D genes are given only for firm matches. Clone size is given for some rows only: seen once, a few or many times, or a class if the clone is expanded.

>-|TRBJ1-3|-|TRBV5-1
TGCGCCAGCAGCATCCAGGGCGGGGGCTCTGGAAACACCATATATTTT
CASSIQGGGSGNTIYF
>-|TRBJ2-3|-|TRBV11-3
TGTGCCAGCAGCTTAGGGGGCAGCACAGATACGCAGTATTTT
CASSLGGSTDTQYF
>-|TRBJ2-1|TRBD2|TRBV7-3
TGTGCCAGCAGCTTAAGGACTAGCGGGGGCGCCAAAAACAATGAGCAGTTCTTC
CASSLRTSGGAKNNEQFF
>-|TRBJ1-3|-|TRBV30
TGTGCCTGGAGTGTAGACGTGCGTTTTTCCGGAAACACCATATATTTT
CAWSVDVRFSGNTIYF
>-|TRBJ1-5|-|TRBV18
TGTGCCAGCTCACCAGACACTTACAGGGCTTGGAGCAATCAGCCCCAGCATTTT
CASSPDTYRAWSNQPQHF
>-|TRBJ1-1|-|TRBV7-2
TGTGCCAGCAGCTTATTTGGAAAAGACACTGAAGCTTTCTTT
CASSLFGKDTEAFF
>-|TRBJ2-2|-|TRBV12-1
TGTGCCAGCAGCTTTAAGGGACTAGCGGGGGGGAACACCGGGGAGCTGTTTTTT
CASSFKGLAGGNTGELFF
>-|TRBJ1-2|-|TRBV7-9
TGTGCCAGCGGTCGGCAAGAGGATGGTAACTATGGCTACACCTTC
CASGRQEDGNYGYTF
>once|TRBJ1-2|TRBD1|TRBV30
TGTGCCTGGAGGGGACAGGGGGACTATGGCTACACCTTC
CAWRGQGDYGYTF
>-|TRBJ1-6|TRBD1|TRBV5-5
TGTGCCAGCAGCGTGGAGCACAGGGGCTCCGGGGATTCACCCCTCCACTTT
CASSVEHRGSGDSPLHF
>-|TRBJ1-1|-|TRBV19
TGTGCCAGTGGGATGAATGGGAACACTGAAGCTTTCTTT
CASGMNGNTEAFF
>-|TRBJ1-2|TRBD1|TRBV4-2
TGTGCCAGCAGCCAAGAGTTCGGGACAGGGGGCGCAGCTAACTATGGCTACACCTTC
CASSQEFGTGGAANYGYTF
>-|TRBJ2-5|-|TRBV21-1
TGTGCCAGCAGCAACGGGCGGGGGGGCCTAGAGACCCAGTACTTC
CASSNGRGGLETQYF
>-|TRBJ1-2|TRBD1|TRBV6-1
TGTGCCAGCAGTCAAGAAAAAACAGGGGTTGGCTACACCTTC
CASSQEKTGVGYTF
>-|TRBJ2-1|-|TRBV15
TGTGCCACCAGCAGGGTCGGCTCCTACAATGAGCAGTTCTTC
CATSRVGSYNEQFF
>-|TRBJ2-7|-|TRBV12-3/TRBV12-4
TGTGCCAGCAGTTTAAACCCCTACGAGCAGTACTTC
CASSLNPYEQYF
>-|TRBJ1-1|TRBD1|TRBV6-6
TGTGCCAGCAGTTACCACATGGAACAGGGGAGAGCTTTCTTT
CASSYHMEQGRAFF
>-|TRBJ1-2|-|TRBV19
TGTGCCAGTAGTATCCCCCCAGGGTACTATGGCTACACCTTC
CASSIPPGYYGYTF
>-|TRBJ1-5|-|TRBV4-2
TGTGCCAGCAGCCAAGAGGGGTCCAATCAGCCCCAGCATTTT
CASSQEGSNQPQHF
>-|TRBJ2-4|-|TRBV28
TGTGCCAGCAGTTTAGACGGACTCGGGGACAAAAACATTCAGTACTTC
CASSLDGLGDKNIQYF
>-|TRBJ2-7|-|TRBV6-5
TGTGCCAGCAGTTACTCGACAGGTCGCGAGCAGTACTTC
CASSYSTGREQYF
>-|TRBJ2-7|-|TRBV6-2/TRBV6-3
TGTGCCAGCAGCAAATTAGCGGCGGGCTACGAGCAGTACTTC
CASSKLAAGYEQYF
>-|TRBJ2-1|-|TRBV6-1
TGTGCCAGCAGTGACATCCGCAATGAGCAGTTCTTC
CASSDIRNEQFF
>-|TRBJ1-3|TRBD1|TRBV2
TGTGCCAGCAGTCCGACAGGGGTAGGAAACACCATATATTTT
CASSPTGVGNTIYF
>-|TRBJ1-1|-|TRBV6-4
TGTGCCAGCAGTGACTCGCGGGGCGATCAAGCTTTCTTT
CASSDSRGDQAFF
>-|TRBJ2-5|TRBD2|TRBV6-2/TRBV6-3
TGTGCCAGCAGTTACTGGGGAGCGGGGGGCGAACAAGAGACCCAGTACTTC
CASSYWGAGGEQETQYF
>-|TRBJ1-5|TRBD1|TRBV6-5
TGTGCCAGTGGGACAGGGAATCAGCCCCAGCATTTT
CASGTGNQPQHF
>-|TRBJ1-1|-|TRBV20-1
TGCAGTGCTAGTTGGGGGCTAAGTAACACTGAAGCTTTCTTT
CSASWGLSNTEAFF
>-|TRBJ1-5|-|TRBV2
TGTGCCAGCAGTGACGAGAGCAATCAGCCCCAGCATTTT
CASSDESNQPQHF
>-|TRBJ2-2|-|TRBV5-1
TGCGCCAGCAGCTTGCAGGGTAATACGAACACCGGGGAGCTGTTTTTT
CASSLQGNTNTGELFF
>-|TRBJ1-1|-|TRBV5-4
TGTGCCAGCAGCTTGGGTCGGTCGAACACTGAAGCTTTCTTT
CASSLGRSNTEAFF
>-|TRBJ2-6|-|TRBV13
TGTGCCAGCAGCTTATCCGCCAACGTCCTGACTTTC
CASSLSANVLTF
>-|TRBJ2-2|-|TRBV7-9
TGTGCCAGCAGCTGGGGGGCGCAGGACACCGGGGAGCTGTTTTTT
CASSWGAQDTGELFF
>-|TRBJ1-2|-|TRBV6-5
TGTGCCAGCAGACTGTACGGGGATGGCTACACCTTC
CASRLYGDGYTF
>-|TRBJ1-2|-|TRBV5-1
TGCGCCAGCAGCCCTGACGGGGCCTATGGCTACACCTTC
CASSPDGAYGYTF
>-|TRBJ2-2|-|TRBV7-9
TGTGCCAGCAGCTTTGGAGGCGGGGAGCTGTTTTTT
CASSFGGGELFF
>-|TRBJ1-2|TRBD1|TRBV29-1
TGCAGCGTGAGAACAGGGGGGAACTATGGCTACACCTTC
CSVRTGGNYGYTF
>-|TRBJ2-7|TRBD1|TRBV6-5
TGTGCCAGCAGGGGACAGTACTACGAGCAGTACTTC
CASRGQYYEQYF
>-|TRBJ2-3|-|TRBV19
TGTGCCAGTAGTATAGCCGGGACCGGAGGGGATACGCAGTATTTT
CASSIAGTGGDTQYF
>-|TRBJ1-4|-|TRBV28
TGTGCCAGCAGAACTAGGAGTAATGAAAAACTGTTTTTT
CASRTRSNEKLFF
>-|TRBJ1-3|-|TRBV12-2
TGTGCAAGTCGCTTAGAAGGGGTTGTGTCTGGAAACACCATATATTTT
CASRLEGVVSGNTIYF
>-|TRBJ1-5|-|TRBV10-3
TGTGCCATCACCCGGGCACAGAATCAGCCCCAGCATTTT
CAITRAQNQPQHF
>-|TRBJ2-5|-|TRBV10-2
TGCGCCAGTTGTGGCGTGGGGCAAGAGACCCAGTACTTC
CASCGVGQETQYF
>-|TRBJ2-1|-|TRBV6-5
TGTGCCAGCAGCACTGACAGGAGCTCCTACAATGAGCAGTTCTTC
CASSTDRSSYNEQFF
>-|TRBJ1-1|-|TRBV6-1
TGTGCCAGCAGTGAAGCGGCCATACAGAACACTGAAGCTTTCTTT
CASSEAAIQNTEAFF
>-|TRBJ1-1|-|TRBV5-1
TGCGCCAGCAGCCCCAGACTGGATGGGTCTGAAGCTTTCTTT
CASSPRLDGSEAFF